The 22 T cell receptor beta chains given below trace back to one sample, sequenced in a study of T-cell reconstitution after alpha-beta-depleted transplantation in children. Construction of the TCRbeta library involved unique molecular identifiers. TCRdb fed the PCR reads into MiXCR, producing one record per CDR3 protein. The sample holds about 480,000 distinct CDR3 sequences; approximately 12% are singletons and the top ten take over 5.5%. The sample was PBMCs from the stem cell graft donor, taken from the stem cell graft. These receptor sequences come from a human donor who donated a stem cell graft to a child with combined immunodeficiency.

This clonotype was observed a few times. CDR3: CASSLPLAGGPTYNEQFF. CDR3 coding DNA: TGTGCCAGCAGCTTACCGCTAGCGGGGGGCCCTACCTACAATGAGCAGTTCTTC. The gene calls are TRBV7-2 and TRBJ2-1; TRBD2 matches 11 bases. The trim removed 2 bases at V and 2 bases at J, leaving 8 bases unmatched. This CDR3 comprises 18 residues. Germline V gene lookup returns CDR1 SGHTA and CDR2 FQGNSA.

This clonotype was counted between two and nine times. CDR3 nucleotide sequence: TGTGCCAGCAGCTCTCCGGGACAGACAACGAATGAGCAGTTCTTC. This translates into CASSSPGQTTNEQFF. The chain carries TRBV7-9 and TRBJ2-1; 7 bases match TRBD1. The length of the CDR3 is 15 residues. The V segment lost 4 bases and the J segment 7 bases; nucleotides outside the gene matches: 10. Per germline, CDR1 SEHNR and CDR2 FQNEAQ (reference sequence).

The V gene is TRBV7-9, the J gene TRBJ2-7, with TRBD2 as a possible D gene (5 bases). This CDR3 spans 16 amino acids. CDR1 SEHNR and CDR2 FQNEAQ come from the germline V gene (reference sequence). V lost 1 base and J lost 0, with 13 bases in between. The chain's CDR3 is CASSLESSDYSYEQYF. The CDR3 region has the DNA TGTGCCAGCAGCTTAGAGAGTAGCGATTACTCCTACGAGCAGTACTTC.

This clonotype was seen a few times. The chain employs TRBV18 and TRBJ2-1; 10 bases align to TRBD2. Germline assignment: CDR1 KGHSH and CDR2 LQKENI. The CDR3 spans 17 residues. Trimming removed 9 bases from V and 3 bases from J; junction bases left unmatched: 14. This chain's CDR3 is CASRTSGPPPGYNEQFF. For the CDR3, the DNA is TGTGCCAGTCGGACTAGCGGCCCGCCCCCTGGCTACAATGAGCAGTTCTTC.

Comments on this clonotype: This may arise from a read error, as a much more abundant clone is one base away. CDR3 DNA sequence: TGTGCCAGCAGCTTTCCGACGGATTACAATGAGGAGTTCTTC. The encoded protein is CASSFPTDYNEEFF. V usage is TRBV7-9 and J usage is TRBJ2-1; D unclear. This CDR3 is 14 amino acids long. Germline-derived CDR1 and CDR2 are SEHNR and FQNEAQ (reference sequence).

This clonotype has at least ten counts. The chain uses TRBV5-1 and TRBJ2-1; 10 bases align to TRBD2. The germline CDR1 and CDR2 sequences are SGHRS and YFSETQ. After removal of 1 base from V and 0 bases from J, the junction contained 4 bases not matched to a gene. The CDR3 consists of 17 residues. CDR3 residues: CASSLTSGVNSYNEQFF. As DNA, the CDR3 is TGCGCCAGCAGCTTGACTAGCGGGGTAAACTCCTACAATGAGCAGTTCTTC.

The V call is TRBV7-9, the J call TRBJ2-7; no clear D. Trimming removed 3 bases from V and 6 bases from J, with 9 bases in between. This CDR3 contains 12 residues. In germline, CDR1 is SEHNR, CDR2 FQNEAQ (reference sequence). This CDR3 reads CASSLAPPEQYF. For the CDR3, the DNA is TGTGCCAGCAGCTTGGCCCCCCCCGAGCAGTACTTC.

This clonotype came up a few times. The genes are TRBV30 and TRBJ2-1, with a tentative D call TRBD1 (5 bases). Germline-derived CDR1 and CDR2 are GTSNPN and SVGIG (reference sequence). The CDR3 runs to 14 residues. V was clipped by 1 base and J by 2 bases, with 9 bases between them. CDR3 residues: CAWSDGRAYNEQFF. As DNA, the CDR3 is TGTGCCTGGAGTGACGGCAGGGCCTACAATGAGCAGTTCTTC.

This clonotype has a count of ten or more. V and J are TRBV28 and TRBJ2-2; 7 bases are shared with TRBD2. With V trimmed by 0 bases and J by 4 bases, 2 bases remained unmatched. Per germline, CDR1 MDHEN and CDR2 SYDVKM. CDR3 length equals 15 residues. The CDR3 DNA reads as TGTGCCAGCAGTTTATGGGGGAGGGGCACCGGGGAGCTGTTTTTT. Its translation is CASSLWGRGTGELFF.

The genes are TRBV27 and TRBJ2-3, with D possibly TRBD2 on 7 matching bases. The CDR3 extends over 15 amino acids. Germline V gene data show CDR1 as MNHEY and CDR2 as SMNVEV (reference sequence). V was shortened by 4 bases and J by 3 bases, with 14 bases between the two germline ends. CDR3 protein: CASSWGGGLTDTQYF. The CDR3 DNA sequence: TGTGCCAGCAGTTGGGGGGGGGGGCTTACAGATACGCAGTATTTT.

V is TRBV3-1 and J is TRBJ2-3; 11 bases are a match to TRBD2. CDR1 and CDR2 (germline): LGHDT, YNNKEL (reference sequence). Trimming removed 0 bases from V and 5 bases from J; junction bases left unmatched: 1. The CDR3 consists of 15 residues. CDR3 sequence reads: CASSQEGTSGDTQYF. DNA of the CDR3: TGTGCCAGCAGCCAAGAGGGGACTAGCGGAGATACGCAGTATTTT.

This clonotype was seen repeatedly, ten times or more. This chain uses TRBV12-3 or TRBV12-4 with TRBJ1-5, with D hard to call. V was pared by 6 bases and J by 7 bases, with 10 bases between. There are 12 residues in the CDR3. The CDR3 DNA sequence: TGTGCCAGCAGCTTTAGACGACAGCCCCAGCATTTT. Residues: CASSFRRQPQHF.

In this sample, this clonotype turned up many times. The chain couples TRBV6-2 or TRBV6-3 to TRBJ2-1, with no clear D. This CDR3 spans 14 amino acids. The germline V and J ends were trimmed by 2 bases and 2 bases, with 7 bases remaining between them. In germline, CDR1 is MNHEY, CDR2 SVGEGT. The CDR3 bases are TGTGCCAGCAGTTACGAAGGGACCTACAATGAGCAGTTCTTC. It specifies CASSYEGTYNEQFF.

The chain has TRBV7-2 and TRBJ1-5, with D unclear. Looked up from germline, CDR1 is SGHTA and CDR2 is FQGNSA. The CDR3 contains 13 residues. The germline V and J ends were trimmed by 3 bases and 5 bases, with 8 bases remaining between them. The CDR3 DNA reads as TGTGCCAGCAGCTTTGGCCCGGATCAGCCCCAGCATTTT. It translates to CASSFGPDQPQHF.

The V and J genes are TRBV3-1 and TRBJ2-7; 7 bases map to TRBD1. Germline CDR1 reads LGHDT; CDR2 reads YNNKEL (reference sequence). J gave up 3 bases and V 4 bases, and 6 bases lay outside the gene matches. The CDR3 runs to 14 residues. The CDR3 is CASSPRDSRYEQYF. In DNA form, the CDR3 reads TGTGCCAGCAGCCCCCGGGACAGCCGCTACGAGCAGTACTTC.

The CDR3 sequence is CASSQDGQKLFF. The DNA for the CDR3 is TGTGCCAGCAGCCAGGACGGCCAAAAACTGTTTTTT. The chain combines TRBV13 with TRBJ1-4; D ambiguous. V was trimmed by 5 bases and J by 9 bases, leaving 10 bases between them. The V gene's germline CDR1 is PRHDT and CDR2 FYEKMQ (reference sequence). The CDR3 covers 12 residues.

This clonotype was observed a few times. The chain has TRBV29-1 and TRBJ2-1; 12 bases match TRBD2. J was trimmed by 10 bases and V by 7 bases; bases with no gene match: 8. The CDR3 sequence is 13 residues long. Germline CDR1 reads SQVTM; CDR2 reads ANQGSEA. CDR3 coding DNA: TGCAGCGGTAGACTAGCGGGAGTAGGGGAGCAGTTCTTC. Its translation is CSGRLAGVGEQFF.

This chain uses TRBV2 with TRBJ2-2; D not certain. Trimming removed 6 bases at V and 2 bases at J, with 10 bases between. CDR1 SNHLY and CDR2 FYNNEI come from the germline V gene. CDR3 size: 14 residues. In DNA form, the CDR3 reads TGTGCCAGCAGCCCGAGGAGTAACACCGGGGAGCTGTTTTTT. It translates to CASSPRSNTGELFF. Together with reference TRBV2 and TRBJ2-2, the CDR3 gives the full variable domain: EPEVTQTPSHQVTQMGQEVILRCVPISNHLYFYWYRQILGQKVEFLVSFYNNEISEKSEIFDDQFSVERPDGSNFTLKIRSTKLEDSAMYFCASSPRSNTGELFFGEGSRLTVL.

J is TRBJ1-2 and V is TRBV5-5; tentatively, D is TRBD1 (5 bases). The CDR3 consists of 14 residues. V was cut by 2 bases and J by 4 bases, with 12 bases left in between. Germline CDR1 and CDR2: SGHKS and YYEKEE (reference sequence). The CDR3 coding sequence is TGTGCCAGCAGCTTTTCGGGGCCTATCTATGGCTACACCTTC. Amino acids: CASSFSGPIYGYTF. The full variable domain, completed using reference TRBV5-5 and TRBJ1-2, is DAGVTQSPTHLIKTRGQQVTLRCSPISGHKSVSWYQQVLGQGPQFIFQYYEKEERGRGNFPDRFSARQFPNYSSELNVNALLLGDSALYLCASSFSGPIYGYTFGSGTRLTVV.

V gene TRBV5-1 combines with J gene TRBJ2-3, with 13 bases aligning to TRBD2. V trimming: 0 bases; J trimming: 2 bases; junction bases outside the gene matches: 6. Germline loops: CDR1 SGHRS, CDR2 YFSETQ. This CDR3 is 18 amino acids long. The CDR3 coding sequence is TGCGCCAGCAGCTTGGCGACTAGCGGGAGGCCGTACACAGATACGCAGTATTTT. Translating gives CASSLATSGRPYTDTQYF.

This clonotype was counted between two and nine times. This rearrangement joins TRBV20-1 to TRBJ2-7, with TRBD2 matching 7 bases. Per the germline V gene, CDR1 is DFQATT and CDR2 is SNEGSKA (reference sequence). The CDR3 length is 16 residues. Unmatched junction bases numbered 16, after V lost 6 bases and J lost 2 bases. CDR3 nucleotides: TGCAGTGCGGCTGGGGGGGTAACAACTAAAACCTACGAGCAGTACTTC. Encoded protein: CSAAGGVTTKTYEQYF.

This clonotype was counted between two and nine times. J is TRBJ1-2 and V is TRBV27; D remains unclear. The CDR3 is 14 residues long. V was cut by 5 bases and J by 6 bases, with 16 bases left in between. From germline, CDR1 is MNHEY and CDR2 SMNVEV (reference sequence). The DNA of the CDR3 is TGTGCCAGCAGTCCGCAAGGACGTCTTGATGGCTACACCTTC. As protein: CASSPQGRLDGYTF.